The 3 T cell receptor beta chains below were found in one sample sequenced in a study of low-dose radiotherapy and immunotherapy resistance in tumors. TRAV- and TRBV-specific primers primed first-strand cDNA, covering alpha and beta chains. A roughly 20-cycle PCR with a constant-region primer and V-primer adapter amplified TCRs. TCRdb re-called the reads with MiXCR, one entry per CDR3 protein. Of roughly 32,000 distinct CDR3 sequences listed, around 47% are singletons. Described time point: after trial treatment. Treatment here: LDRT plus nivolumab, ipilimumab, low-dose cyclophosphamide and aspirin (RACIN trial). Sequenced material: PBMCs, taken after low-dose radiotherapy plus immunotherapy. These receptors originate from a male donor with gallbladder cancer.

The chain uses TRBV25-1 and TRBJ2-3; possibly TRBD2 for D (6 bases). This CDR3 comprises 15 residues. The V and J ends lost 1 base and 4 bases respectively, with 12 bases between them. Germline CDR1 and CDR2: MGHDK and SYGVNS. In DNA form, the CDR3 reads TGTGCCAGCAGTGAATTTCGACTAGGGTCAGATACGCAGTATTTT. Protein sequence: CASSEFRLGSDTQYF.

V is TRBV7-8 and J is TRBJ2-1; TRBD2 matches 12 bases. The trim removed 4 bases at V and 2 bases at J, leaving 9 bases unmatched. The germline V gene encodes CDR1 SGHVS and CDR2 FQNEAQ. The CDR3 sequence is 18 residues long. The CDR3 DNA sequence: TGTGCCAGCAGCTCAACCTCCGGACTAGCGGGAACCTACAATGAGCAGTTCTTC. Protein product: CASSSTSGLAGTYNEQFF.

This clonotype counts as medium-sized. This chain joins TRBV5-6 and TRBJ2-7, with 12 bases fitting TRBD2. V was clipped by 1 base and J by 3 bases; unmatched bases: 14. The V gene's germline CDR1 is SGHDT and CDR2 YYEEEE. The CDR3 extends over 19 amino acids. The CDR3 loop reads CASSLLASGRVGAHYEQYF. CDR3 bases: TGTGCCAGCAGCTTGTTGGCTAGCGGGAGGGTCGGGGCCCACTACGAGCAGTACTTC.